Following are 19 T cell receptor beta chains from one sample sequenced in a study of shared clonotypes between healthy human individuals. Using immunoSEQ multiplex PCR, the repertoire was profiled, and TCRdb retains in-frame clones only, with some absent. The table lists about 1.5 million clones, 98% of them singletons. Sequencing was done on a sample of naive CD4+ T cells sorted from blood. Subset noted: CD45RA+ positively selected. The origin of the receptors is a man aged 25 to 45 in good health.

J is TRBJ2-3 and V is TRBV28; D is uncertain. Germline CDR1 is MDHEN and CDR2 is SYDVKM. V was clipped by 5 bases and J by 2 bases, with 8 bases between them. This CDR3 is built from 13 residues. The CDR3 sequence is CASSPPHTDTQYF. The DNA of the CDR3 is TGTGCCAGCAGTCCCCCTCACACAGATACGCAGTATTTT.

The CDR3 DNA is TGCAGCGTTGAGACCCAGGCCCAAGAGACCCAGTACTTC. Its protein is CSVETQAQETQYF. This chain connects TRBV29-1 to TRBJ2-5; the D is unclear. There are 13 residues in the CDR3. Germline V gene lookup returns CDR1 SQVTM and CDR2 ANQGSEA. V shed 3 bases and J shed 1 base, with 9 bases lying between them. The full variable domain, rest sourced from reference TRBV29-1 and TRBJ2-5, is SAVISQKPSRDICQRGTSLTIQCQVDSQVTMMFWYRQQPGQSLTLIATANQGSEATYESGFVIDKFPISRPNLTFSTLTVSNMSPEDSSIYLCSVETQAQETQYFGPGTRLLVL.

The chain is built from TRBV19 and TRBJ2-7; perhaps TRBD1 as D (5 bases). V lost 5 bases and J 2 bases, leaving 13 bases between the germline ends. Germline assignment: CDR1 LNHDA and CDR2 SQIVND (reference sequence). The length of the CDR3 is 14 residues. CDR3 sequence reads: CASSWAGYPYEQYF. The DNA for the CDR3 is TGTGCCAGTAGTTGGGCAGGGTATCCCTACGAGCAGTACTTC.

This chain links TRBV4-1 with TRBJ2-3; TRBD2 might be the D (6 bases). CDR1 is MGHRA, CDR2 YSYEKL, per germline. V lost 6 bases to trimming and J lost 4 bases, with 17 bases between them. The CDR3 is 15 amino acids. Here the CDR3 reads CASSTLERESDTQYF. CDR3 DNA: TGCGCCAGCAGTACATTAGAACGGGAGTCAGATACGCAGTATTTT.

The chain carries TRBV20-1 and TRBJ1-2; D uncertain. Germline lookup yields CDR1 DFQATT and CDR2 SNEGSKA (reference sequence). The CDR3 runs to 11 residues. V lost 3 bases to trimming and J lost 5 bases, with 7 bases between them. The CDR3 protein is CSASPRYGYTF. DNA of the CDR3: TGCAGTGCTAGCCCCAGATATGGCTACACCTTC.

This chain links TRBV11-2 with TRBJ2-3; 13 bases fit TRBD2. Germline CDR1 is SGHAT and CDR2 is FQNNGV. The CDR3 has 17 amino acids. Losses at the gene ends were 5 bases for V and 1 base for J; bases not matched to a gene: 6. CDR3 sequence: CASSPPTSGRGTDTQYF. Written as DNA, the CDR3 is TGTGCCAGCAGCCCCCCAACTAGCGGGAGGGGCACAGATACGCAGTATTTT.

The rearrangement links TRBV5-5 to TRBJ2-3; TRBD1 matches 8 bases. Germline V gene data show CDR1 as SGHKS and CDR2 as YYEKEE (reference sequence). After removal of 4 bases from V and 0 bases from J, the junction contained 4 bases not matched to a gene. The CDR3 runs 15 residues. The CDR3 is CASSKTGGSTDTQYF. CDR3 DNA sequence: TGTGCCAGCAGCAAAACAGGGGGAAGCACAGATACGCAGTATTTT. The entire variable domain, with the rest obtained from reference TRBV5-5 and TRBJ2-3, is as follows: DAGVTQSPTHLIKTRGQQVTLRCSPISGHKSVSWYQQVLGQGPQFIFQYYEKEERGRGNFPDRFSARQFPNYSSELNVNALLLGDSALYLCASSKTGGSTDTQYFGPGTRLTVL.

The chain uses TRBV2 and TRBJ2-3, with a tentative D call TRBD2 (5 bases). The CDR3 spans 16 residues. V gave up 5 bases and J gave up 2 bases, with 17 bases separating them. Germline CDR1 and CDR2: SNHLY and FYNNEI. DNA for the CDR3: TGTGCCAGCAGTATCGGACTGGGGATCATCACAGATACGCAGTATTTT. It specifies CASSIGLGIITDTQYF.

The CDR3 loop is CASSQKTGTGYPNANQPQHF. In DNA form, the CDR3 reads TGCGCCAGCAGTCAAAAGACCGGGACAGGGTACCCAAATGCCAATCAGCCCCAGCATTTT. The V call is TRBV23-1, the J call TRBJ1-5, with TRBD1 identical over 9 bases. TRBV23-1 is placed among ORFs of uncertain function. CDR3 length: 20 amino acids. The J segment lost 3 bases and the V segment lost 2 bases, leaving 17 bases of the junction unmatched.

CDR3 loop: CASSQTNRNTGELFF. The CDR3 nucleotides read TGCGCCAGCAGCCAAACGAACAGGAACACCGGGGAGCTGTTTTTT. J is TRBJ2-2 and V is TRBV4-3, with unresolved D. V was shortened by 2 bases and J by 1 base, with 8 bases between the two germline ends. The CDR3 runs 15 residues. Germline V CDR1 and CDR2: LGHNA, YSLEER.

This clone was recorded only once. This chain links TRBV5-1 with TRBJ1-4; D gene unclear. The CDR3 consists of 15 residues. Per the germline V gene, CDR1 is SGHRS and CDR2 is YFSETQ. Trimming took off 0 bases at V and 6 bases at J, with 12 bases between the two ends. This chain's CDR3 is CASSLDGGRYEKLFF. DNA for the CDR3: TGCGCCAGCAGCTTGGACGGCGGAAGGTATGAAAAACTGTTTTTT.

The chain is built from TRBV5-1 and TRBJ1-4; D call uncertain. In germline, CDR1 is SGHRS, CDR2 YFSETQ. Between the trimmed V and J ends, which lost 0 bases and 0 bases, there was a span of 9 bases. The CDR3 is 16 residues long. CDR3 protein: CASSLDPHATNEKLFF. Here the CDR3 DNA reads TGCGCCAGCAGCTTGGATCCCCATGCAACTAATGAAAAACTGTTTTTT.

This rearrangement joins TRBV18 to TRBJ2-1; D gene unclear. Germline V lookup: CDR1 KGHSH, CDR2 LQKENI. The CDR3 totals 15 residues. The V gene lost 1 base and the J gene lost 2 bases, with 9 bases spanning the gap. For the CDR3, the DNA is TGTGCCAGCTCACCACGACGGCGTGCCTACAATGAGCAGTTCTTC. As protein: CASSPRRRAYNEQFF.

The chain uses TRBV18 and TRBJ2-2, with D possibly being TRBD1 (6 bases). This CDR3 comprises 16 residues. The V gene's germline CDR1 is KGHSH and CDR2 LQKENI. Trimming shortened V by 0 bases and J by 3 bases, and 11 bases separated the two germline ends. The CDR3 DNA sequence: TGTGCCAGCTCACCACCGAGGACAGCGGACACCGGGGAGCTGTTTTTT. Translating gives CASSPPRTADTGELFF. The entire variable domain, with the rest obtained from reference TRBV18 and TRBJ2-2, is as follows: NAGVMQNPRHLVRRRGQEARLRCSPMKGHSHVYWYRQLPEEGLKFMVYLQKENIIDESGMPKERFSAEFPKEGPSILRIQQVVRGDSAAYFCASSPPRTADTGELFFGEGSRLTVL.

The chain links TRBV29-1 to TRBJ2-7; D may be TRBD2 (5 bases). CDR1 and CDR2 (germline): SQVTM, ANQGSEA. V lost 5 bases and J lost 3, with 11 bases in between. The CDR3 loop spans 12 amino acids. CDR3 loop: CSVLLEGYEQYF. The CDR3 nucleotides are TGCAGCGTTCTCCTAGAGGGCTACGAGCAGTACTTC.

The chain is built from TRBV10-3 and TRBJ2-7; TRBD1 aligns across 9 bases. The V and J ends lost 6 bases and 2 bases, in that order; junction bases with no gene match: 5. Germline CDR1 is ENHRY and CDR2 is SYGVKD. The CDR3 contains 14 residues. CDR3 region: CAIRTGGIPYEQYF. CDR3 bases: TGTGCCATCAGAACAGGGGGCATTCCCTACGAGCAGTACTTC.

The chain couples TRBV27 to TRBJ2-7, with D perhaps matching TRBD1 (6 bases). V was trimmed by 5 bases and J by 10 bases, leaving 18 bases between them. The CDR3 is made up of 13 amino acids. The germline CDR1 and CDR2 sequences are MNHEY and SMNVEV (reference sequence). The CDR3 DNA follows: TGTGCCAGCAGTATTGGGCAGGGGATTCCCCAGTACTTC. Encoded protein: CASSIGQGIPQYF.

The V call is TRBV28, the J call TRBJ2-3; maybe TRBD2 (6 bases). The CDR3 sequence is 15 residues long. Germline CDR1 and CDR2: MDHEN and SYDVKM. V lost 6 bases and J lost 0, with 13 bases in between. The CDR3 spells CASRRSGPSTDTQYF. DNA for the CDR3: TGTGCCAGCAGAAGAAGCGGGCCGAGCACAGATACGCAGTATTTT.

The CDR3 sequence is CASSFLSGQGKKMGGYTF. CDR3 sequence (DNA): TGCGCCAGCAGCTTTCTCTCGGGACAGGGGAAAAAGATGGGTGGCTACACCTTC. The rearrangement links TRBV5-1 to TRBJ1-2; 10 positions agree with TRBD1. Unmatched junction bases numbered 17, after V lost 2 bases and J lost 7 bases. The CDR3 covers 18 residues. Germline loops: CDR1 SGHRS, CDR2 YFSETQ.